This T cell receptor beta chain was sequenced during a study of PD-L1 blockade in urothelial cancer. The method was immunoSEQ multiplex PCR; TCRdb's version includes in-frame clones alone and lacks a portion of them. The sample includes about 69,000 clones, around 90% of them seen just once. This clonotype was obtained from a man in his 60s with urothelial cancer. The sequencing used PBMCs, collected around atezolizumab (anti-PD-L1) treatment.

CDR3 in amino acids: CASSLAGEQGGYTF. The CDR3 DNA reads as TGTGCCAGCAGCTTAGCGGGGGAACAGGGGGGCTACACCTTC. This rearrangement joins TRBV7-8 to TRBJ1-2; 7 bases map to TRBD1. Per the germline V gene, CDR1 is SGHVS and CDR2 is FQNEAQ. The CDR3 is 14 amino acids. V lost 0 bases and J lost 8; bases outside the gene matches: 6.